This T cell receptor beta chain was recovered during a study of T cells in Graves' hyperthyroidism and ophthalmopathy. Study-level findings and limits: Most clonotypes expanded in the thyroid (above 0.001) were also present in blood.

This clonotype turned up a few times. Its target is not known. This CDR3 comprises 17 residues. The V gene end was trimmed by 3 bases and the J gene end by 4 bases; junction bases not matched to a gene: 10. The germline V gene has CDR1 LGHNT and CDR2 FRNRAP. TCR beta CDR3 region amplification was performed from RNA transcripts. HTBI primers were employed in a first-round RT-PCR of the TCR CDR3. TCRdb re-analysed the multiplex PCR reads in MiXCR, keeping a single row per CDR3 protein. The data contain fewer than 450,000 distinct CDR3 sequences, around 20% of them singletons. The chain joins TRBV12-5 to TRBJ1-3, with TRBD1 identical over 9 bases. The specimen sequenced was blood. The TCR sequence derives from a man aged 18 to 29 with Graves' ophthalmopathy. Here the CDR3 DNA reads TGTGCTAGTGGTTTTGACTCCGGGACAGGGACAGGAAACACCATATATTTT. Translated: CASGFDSGTGTGNTIYF.